The present entry profiles one TCR beta chain with its context. The antigen is unknown. The sample is drawn from a study of T-cell memory formation after mild COVID-19. Overall study findings and caveats: The finding that pre-infection memory included some responding clones suggested that cross-reactive memory joined.

TCRdb reprocessed the 5' RACE reads with MiXCR, giving one entry per CDR3 protein. The sample carries around 340,000 distinct CDR3 sequences, approximately 15% recorded once. The CDR3 contains 14 residues. Germline V gives CDR1 KGHSH, CDR2 LQKENI. V was trimmed by 5 bases and J by 1 base, leaving 11 bases between them. The source material was PBMCs or a T cell subset sorted from them (not recorded which). This clonotype was sampled from a young man who had mild COVID-19 (a few samples of this study predate the infection). Cell type and time point are not known. The chain recombines TRBV18 with TRBJ1-1, with D possibly matching TRBD1 (5 bases). CDR3 in amino acids: CASSSPTANTEAFF. CDR3 coding DNA: TGTGCCAGCTCAAGCCCGACAGCGAACACTGAAGCTTTCTTT.